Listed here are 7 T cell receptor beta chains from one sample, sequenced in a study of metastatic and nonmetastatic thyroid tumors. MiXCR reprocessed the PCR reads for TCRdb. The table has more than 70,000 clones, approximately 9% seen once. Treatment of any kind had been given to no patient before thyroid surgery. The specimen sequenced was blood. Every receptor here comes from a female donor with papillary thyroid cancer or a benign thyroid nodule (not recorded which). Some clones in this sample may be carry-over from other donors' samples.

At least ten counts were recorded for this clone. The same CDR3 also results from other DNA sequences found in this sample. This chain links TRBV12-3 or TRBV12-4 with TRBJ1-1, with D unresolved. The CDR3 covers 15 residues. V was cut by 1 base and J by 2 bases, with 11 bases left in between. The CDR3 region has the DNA TGTGCCAGCAGTTTAGGCAGGCGATTAAACACTGAAGCTTTCTTT. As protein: CASSLGRRLNTEAFF.

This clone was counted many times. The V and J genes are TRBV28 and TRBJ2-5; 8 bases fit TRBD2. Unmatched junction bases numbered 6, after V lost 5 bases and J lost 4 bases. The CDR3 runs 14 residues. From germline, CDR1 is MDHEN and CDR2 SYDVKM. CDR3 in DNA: TGTGCCAGCAGTCCCCAGGCGGGAGGAGAGACCCAGTACTTC. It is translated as CASSPQAGGETQYF.

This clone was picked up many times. The CDR3 DNA reads TGTGCCACCAGCACCAGTCCCTCTGGGGCCAACGTCCTGACTTTC. Translation gives CATSTSPSGANVLTF. The chain links TRBV15 to TRBJ2-6; D is unresolved. From germline, CDR1 is LNHNV and CDR2 YYDKDF (reference sequence). The CDR3 is made up of 15 amino acids. V dropped 4 bases and J dropped 0 bases, with 7 bases sitting between them.

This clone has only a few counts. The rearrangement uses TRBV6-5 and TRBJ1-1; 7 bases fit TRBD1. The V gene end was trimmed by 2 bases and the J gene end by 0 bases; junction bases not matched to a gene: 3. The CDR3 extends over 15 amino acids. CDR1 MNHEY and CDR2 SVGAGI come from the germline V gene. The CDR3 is CASSYGTVMNTEAFF. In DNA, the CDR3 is TGTGCCAGCAGTTACGGGACAGTAATGAACACTGAAGCTTTCTTT.

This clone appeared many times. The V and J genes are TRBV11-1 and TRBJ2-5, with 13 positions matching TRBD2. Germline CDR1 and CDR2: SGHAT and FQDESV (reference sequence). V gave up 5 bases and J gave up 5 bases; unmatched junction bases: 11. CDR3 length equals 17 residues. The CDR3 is CASSRLTSGGSWETQYF. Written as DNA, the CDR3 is TGTGCCAGCAGCCGATTGACTAGCGGGGGGTCTTGGGAGACCCAGTACTTC.

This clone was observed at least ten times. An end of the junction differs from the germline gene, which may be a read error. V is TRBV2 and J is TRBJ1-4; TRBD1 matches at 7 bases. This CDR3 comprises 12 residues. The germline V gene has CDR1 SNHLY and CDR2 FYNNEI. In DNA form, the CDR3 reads TGTGCCAGCAGTGCGGTTGACAGGGAGTCTGCTTTT. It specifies CASSAVDRESAF.

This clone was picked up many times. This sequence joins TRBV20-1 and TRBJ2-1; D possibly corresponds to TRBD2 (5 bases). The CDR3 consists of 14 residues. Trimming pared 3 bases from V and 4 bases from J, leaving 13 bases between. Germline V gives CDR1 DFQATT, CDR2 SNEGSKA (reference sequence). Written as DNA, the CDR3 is TGCAGTGCTAGGGAGGCTGGACGATACAATGAGCAGTTCTTC. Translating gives CSAREAGRYNEQFF.